These T cell receptor beta chains were read from a single sample in a study of T cells expressing NK-cell markers. From its re-call of the 5' RACE reads, TCRdb lists each CDR3 protein once, without DNA. The sample's table shows 350,000 to 500,000 distinct CDR3 sequences. Material for sequencing was blood T cells: a sorted CD56 or NKG2C T cell subset, CD4+ or CD8+ T cells, or bulk PBMC T cells (not recorded which). The receptors were gathered from a woman aged 18 to 75 in good health. Both conserved end residues are part of each CDR3. Each record gives: CDR3 length, J gene, V gene, CDR3 protein.

>14|TRBJ1-1|TRBV29-1
CSVDKGQGGTEAFF
>17|TRBJ2-4|TRBV5-1
CASSPYGAVIAKNIQYF
>12|TRBJ2-7|TRBV29-1
CSGGTESYEQYF
>12|TRBJ1-1|TRBV20-1
CSARSENTEAFF
>13|TRBJ2-7|TRBV7-2
CASSKGTSGEQYF
>16|TRBJ2-7|TRBV14
CANSQVGTGDSYEQYF
>15|TRBJ2-1|TRBV27
CASSWLAGQDNEQFF
>14|TRBJ1-1|TRBV14
CASSQLEGRTEAFF
>16|TRBJ1-1|TRBV5-1
CASSAGTVHMNTEAFF
>13|TRBJ2-7|TRBV10-3
CAITATAGGEQYF
>14|TRBJ1-1|TRBV29-1
CSVKNQGKNTEAFF
>16|TRBJ2-1|TRBV6-1
CASSKTSTGSYNEQFF
>15|TRBJ2-3|TRBV27
CASSRWTTPTDTQYF
>12|TRBJ2-7|TRBV7-9
CASSWGSDVRYF
>17|TRBJ2-3|TRBV4-2
CASSQLPGQGLGDTQYF
>13|TRBJ1-2|TRBV6-6
CASSPRGEYGYTF
>14|TRBJ2-3|TRBV29-1
CSVPRTELTDTQYF
>15|TRBJ2-7|TRBV18
CASSLQDGDLYEQYF
>13|TRBJ1-1|TRBV12-3/TRBV12-4
CASSLGGAGEAFF
>16|TRBJ1-2|TRBV7-8
CASSPRGGEYNYGYTF
>13|TRBJ2-1|TRBV7-9
CASSPIGYNEQFF
>16|TRBJ2-1|TRBV4-3
CASSRLKGGKYNEQFF
>15|TRBJ2-1|TRBV4-3
CASSRQEVGGNEQFF
>13|TRBJ2-5|TRBV12-3/TRBV12-4
CASTPDRIETQYF
>14|TRBJ1-2|TRBV5-1
CASSSDRLRSGYTF
>13|TRBJ2-7|TRBV20-1
CSGRLAETYEQYF
>13|TRBJ2-1|TRBV4-3
CASSQNRGFEQFF